A single sample gave rise to the 31 T cell receptor beta chains below, sequenced in a study of T cells in Graves' hyperthyroidism and ophthalmopathy. Regions amplified from RNA transcripts were the TCR beta CDR3 regions. Initially, a first-round RT-PCR of the TCR CDR3 employed the HTBI primer set. TCRdb redid the calling of the multiplex PCR reads with MiXCR, one entry per CDR3 protein. The data show some 320,000 distinct CDR3 sequences, roughly an eighth seen once. Input material: blood. The receptor set was obtained from a woman aged 40 to 55 with Graves' ophthalmopathy.

This clonotype was detected many times. The chain combines TRBV24-1 with TRBJ1-5; no reliable D call. With 0 bases removed from V and 0 bases from J, the gap between germline ends came to 2 bases. In germline, CDR1 is KGHDR, CDR2 SFDVKD. This CDR3 spans 14 amino acids. CDR3: CATSDLYSNQPQHF. CDR3 nucleotide sequence: TGTGCCACCAGTGATTTGTATAGCAATCAGCCCCAGCATTTT.

Many counts were recorded for this clonotype. V and J are TRBV20-1 and TRBJ2-3; D is undetermined. The CDR3 sequence is 11 residues long. Germline CDR1 DFQATT, CDR2 SNEGSKA (reference sequence). Trimming stripped 6 bases from V and 2 bases from J, with 6 bases between. CDR3 residues: CSAPHTDTQYF. CDR3 coding DNA: TGCAGTGCCCCTCACACAGATACGCAGTATTTT.

Ten or more counts support this clonotype. V usage is TRBV28 and J usage is TRBJ2-1, with D possibly matching TRBD2 (6 bases). CDR3 length equals 16 residues. V was pared by 5 bases and J by 0 bases, with 14 bases between. In germline, CDR1 is MDHEN, CDR2 SYDVKM. The CDR3 sequence: CASSTSSILSYNEQFF. The DNA of the CDR3 is TGTGCCAGCAGTACTAGCTCCATACTCTCCTACAATGAGCAGTTCTTC.

J is TRBJ2-1 and V is TRBV5-1; D tentatively fits TRBD1 or TRBD2 (5 bases each). The CDR3 sequence is 15 residues long. The germline V gene has CDR1 SGHRS and CDR2 YFSETQ. V shed 2 bases and J shed 1 base, with 10 bases lying between them. The CDR3: CASSFEWGSYNEQFF. DNA of the CDR3: TGCGCCAGCAGCTTTGAGTGGGGGTCCTACAATGAGCAGTTCTTC.

This clonotype was counted between two and nine times. V gene TRBV2 combines with J gene TRBJ2-7; 9 positions agree with TRBD2. Germline V gene data show CDR1 as SNHLY and CDR2 as FYNNEI. The CDR3 is made up of 15 amino acids. With 6 bases clipped from V and 1 base from J, the junction kept 7 bases outside the gene matches. The chain's CDR3 is CASRVAGDRSYEQYF. The CDR3, as DNA: TGTGCCAGCAGGGTAGCGGGAGATCGTTCCTACGAGCAGTACTTC.

This clonotype was seen at least ten times. V gene TRBV11-1 combines with J gene TRBJ1-1; no clear D gene. The germline gives CDR1 SGHAT, CDR2 FQDESV (reference sequence). The CDR3 consists of 13 residues. V lost 5 bases to trimming and J lost 0 bases, with 7 bases between them. CDR3 in amino acids: CASSILMNTEAFF. CDR3 sequence (DNA): TGTGCCAGCAGCATCCTTATGAACACTGAAGCTTTCTTT.

This clonotype showed up many times. The chain employs TRBV6-1 and TRBJ2-7; maybe TRBD2 (5 bases). Germline V lookup: CDR1 MNHNS, CDR2 SASEGT. V was trimmed by 7 bases and J by 4 bases, leaving 8 bases between them. This CDR3 has 11 residues. CDR3 sequence reads: CASNRGYEQYF. CDR3 nucleotides: TGTGCCAGCAACCGGGGATACGAGCAGTACTTC.

This clonotype has a count of ten or more. The chain couples TRBV2 to TRBJ2-1, with D possibly TRBD2 on 5 matching bases. The germline gives CDR1 SNHLY, CDR2 FYNNEI. The CDR3 extends over 12 amino acids. The V end lost 5 bases, the J end lost 10 bases, and 12 bases lay between the germline ends. The chain's CDR3 is CASSRGGDEQFF. CDR3 sequence (DNA): TGTGCCAGCAGTCGGGGTGGAGACGAGCAGTTCTTC.

The rearrangement joins TRBV7-6 to TRBJ2-5; 8 bases line up with TRBD2. With V trimmed by 5 bases and J by 2 bases, 13 bases remained unmatched. Germline loops: CDR1 SGHVS, CDR2 FNYEAQ. The CDR3 runs 17 residues. The CDR3 region has the DNA TGTGCCAGCAGCCGACGTGGAACACTAGCGGAACAAGAGACCCAGTACTTC. It codes for CASSRRGTLAEQETQYF. Variable domain in full (rest from reference TRBV7-6 and TRBJ2-5): GAGVSQSPRYKVTKRGQDVALRCDPISGHVSLYWYRQALGQGPEFLTYFNYEAQQDKSGLPNDRFSAERPEGSISTLTIQRTEQRDSAMYRCASSRRGTLAEQETQYFGPGTRLLVL.

This clonotype was detected a few times. One base away lies a much larger clone, so this may be a sequencing read error. The chain has TRBV7-2 and TRBJ2-1; 13 positions match TRBD2. Germline V gene lookup returns CDR1 SGHTA and CDR2 FQGNSA. The CDR3 sequence is 19 residues long. V was pared by 5 bases and J by 4 bases, with 14 bases of the junction left unmatched. This chain's CDR3 is CASSPRNRLAGGIYNEQFF. CDR3 coding DNA: TGTGCCAGCAGCCCTCGCAACCGACTAGCGGGAGGTATATACAATGAGCAGTTCTTC.

This clonotype was detected ten times or more. The chain is built from TRBV20-1 and TRBJ1-3; no definite D call. The CDR3 length is 14 residues. Trimming shortened V by 6 bases and J by 4 bases, and 16 bases separated the two germline ends. Germline CDR1 and CDR2: DFQATT and SNEGSKA (reference sequence). CDR3 coding DNA: TGCAGTGCCACGGTTCGCGCGAAAGGAAACACCATATATTTT. Translated, it gives CSATVRAKGNTIYF.

With respect to this clonotype: It may be a read error: a sequence one base away is much more abundant. V and J are TRBV12-3 or TRBV12-4 and TRBJ2-3; D perhaps matches TRBD2 (6 bases). This CDR3 is 15 amino acids long. V gave up 5 bases and J gave up 2 bases, with 14 bases separating them. The CDR3 sequence is CASSLWDSNTDTQYF. The DNA for the CDR3 is TGTGCCAGCAGTCTTTGGGACTCTAACACAGATACGCAGTATTTT.

This clonotype was observed many times. The chain is built from TRBV7-8 and TRBJ2-7; 9 bases map to TRBD1. Looked up from germline, CDR1 is SGHVS and CDR2 is FQNEAQ. The V segment lost 5 bases and the J segment 2 bases; nucleotides outside the gene matches: 10. This CDR3 spans 16 amino acids. This CDR3 is CASSPNPWDRAYEQYF. CDR3 nucleotides: TGTGCCAGCAGCCCCAATCCTTGGGACAGGGCCTACGAGCAGTACTTC.

The table lists this clonotype with many counts. The chain joins TRBV13 to TRBJ2-1, with D maybe TRBD1 (6 bases). CDR3 length: 14 amino acids. CDR1 and CDR2 (germline): PRHDT, FYEKMQ (reference sequence). V was shortened by 0 bases and J by 10 bases, with 13 bases between the two germline ends. Written as DNA, the CDR3 is TGTGCCAGCAGCTTAGGCCACAGGGCTTTCGAGCAGTTCTTC. It is translated as CASSLGHRAFEQFF.

This clonotype turned up a few times. The chain recombines TRBV18 with TRBJ1-4, with TRBD1 as a possible D gene (5 bases). Between the trimmed V and J ends, which lost 6 bases and 8 bases, there was a span of 13 bases. Germline V gene lookup returns CDR1 KGHSH and CDR2 LQKENI. This CDR3 contains 13 residues. This chain's CDR3 is CASSGRVDEKLFF. CDR3 DNA sequence: TGTGCCAGCTCGGGCAGGGTGGACGAAAAACTGTTTTTT. Using reference TRBV18 and TRBJ1-4 for the parts outside the CDR3, the full variable domain is NAGVMQNPRHLVRRRGQEARLRCSPMKGHSHVYWYRQLPEEGLKFMVYLQKENIIDESGMPKERFSAEFPKEGPSILRIQQVVRGDSAAYFCASSGRVDEKLFFGSGTQLSVL.

In its sample, this clonotype was seen many times. V is TRBV12-3 or TRBV12-4 and J is TRBJ2-1; D tentatively fits TRBD1 or TRBD2 (6 bases each). V lost 3 bases, J lost 5 bases, and 11 bases lay in between. There are 14 residues in the CDR3. The CDR3 reads CASSFGGFHNEQFF. CDR3 bases: TGTGCCAGCAGTTTCGGGGGCTTCCACAATGAGCAGTTCTTC.

At least ten counts were recorded for this clonotype. The gene calls are TRBV2 and TRBJ2-5; no clear D gene. Germline V gene data show CDR1 as SNHLY and CDR2 as FYNNEI. The CDR3 length is 11 residues. V was clipped by 7 bases and J by 5 bases, with 8 bases between them. The CDR3 DNA sequence: TGTGCCAGCACGACCCAGGAGACCCAGTACTTC. Translated, it gives CASTTQETQYF.

This chain joins TRBV3-1 and TRBJ1-3; no clear D gene. The germline V gene encodes CDR1 LGHDT and CDR2 YNNKEL (reference sequence). This CDR3 contains 13 residues. Trimming removed 7 bases from V and 6 bases from J, with 13 bases in between. CDR3: CASTRMSANTIYF. DNA for the CDR3: TGTGCCAGCACCAGGATGTCGGCAAACACCATATATTTT.

The V and J genes are TRBV11-2 and TRBJ2-2; a weak D match, TRBD2 (6 bases). The V gene's germline CDR1 is SGHAT and CDR2 FQNNGV. V was pared by 6 bases and J by 2 bases, with 16 bases between. The CDR3 is 16 residues long. This CDR3 is CASRVSPGTNTGELFF. The DNA of the CDR3 is TGTGCCAGCAGGGTTAGTCCAGGGACTAACACCGGGGAGCTGTTTTTT.

This clonotype was found many times. The CDR3 region is CASSFNRGKLNTEAFF. The CDR3 nucleotides are TGTGCCAGCAGCTTCAACAGGGGGAAATTGAACACTGAAGCTTTCTTT. The chain joins TRBV5-5 to TRBJ1-1, with TRBD1 identical over 8 bases. Per germline, CDR1 SGHKS and CDR2 YYEKEE (reference sequence). The CDR3 loop spans 16 amino acids. V lost 2 bases and J lost 0; bases outside the gene matches: 6.

This clonotype came up a few times. A much larger clone sits a single nucleotide away, making a read error possible. The V call is TRBV24-1, the J call TRBJ2-1; 8 bases fit TRBD2. In germline, CDR1 is KGHDR, CDR2 SFDVKD. This CDR3 is built from 15 residues. CDR3 region: CATGDSAGADNEQFF. DNA of the CDR3: TGTGCCACCGGTGATTCAGCGGGGGCCGATAATGAGCAGTTCTTC.

In its sample, this clonotype was seen a few times. The chain is built from TRBV5-1 and TRBJ2-7, with TRBD2 as a possible D gene (6 bases). V was clipped by 3 bases and J by 2 bases, with 15 bases between them. The CDR3 is 15 residues long. In germline, CDR1 is SGHRS, CDR2 YFSETQ. CDR3 protein: CASSSQLGGTYEQYF. CDR3 nucleotide sequence: TGCGCCAGCAGCTCCCAACTGGGGGGTACCTACGAGCAGTACTTC. Variable domain in full (rest from reference TRBV5-1 and TRBJ2-7): KAGVTQTPRYLIKTRGQQVTLSCSPISGHRSVSWYQQTPGQGLQFLFEYFSETQRNKGNFPGRFSGRQFSNSRSEMNVSTLELGDSALYLCASSSQLGGTYEQYFGPGTRLTVT.

This clonotype was seen repeatedly, ten times or more. This chain joins TRBV6-1 and TRBJ2-7, with 9 positions matching TRBD2. V shed 6 bases, J shed 1 base, and the junction held 10 bases outside the gene matches. This CDR3 is 16 amino acids long. Germline loops: CDR1 MNHNS, CDR2 SASEGT. This chain's CDR3 is CASSPGTSSLSYEQYF. The CDR3 DNA sequence: TGTGCCAGCAGCCCCGGGACTAGCTCCCTTTCCTACGAGCAGTACTTC.

This clonotype appeared many times. The chain has TRBV2 and TRBJ1-2, with D hard to call. Germline CDR1 reads SNHLY; CDR2 reads FYNNEI. The CDR3 runs to 14 residues. With 1 base removed from V and 7 bases from J, the gap between germline ends came to 13 bases. The CDR3, as DNA: TGTGCCAGCAGTGAAGTCCTCGGGGTCGGTGGCTACACCTTC. Protein: CASSEVLGVGGYTF.

This clonotype was seen a handful of times. The chain couples TRBV19 to TRBJ2-7, with 9 positions matching TRBD1. V lost 7 bases to trimming and J lost 2 bases; unmatched junction nucleotides: 6. CDR3 length: 14 residues. Germline CDR1 is LNHDA and CDR2 is SQIVND (reference sequence). CDR3 sequence reads: CASNPTGGAYEQYF. In DNA, the CDR3 is TGTGCCAGTAACCCGACAGGGGGTGCCTACGAGCAGTACTTC.

This clonotype was recorded many times. The J gene is TRBJ2-4, the V gene TRBV6-1, with D possibly TRBD1 on 5 matching bases. Germline-derived CDR1 and CDR2 are MNHNS and SASEGT. Trimming took off 8 bases at V and 2 bases at J, with 10 bases between the two ends. The CDR3 is 13 amino acids. The CDR3 region is CASGWGSKNIQYF. The CDR3 DNA sequence: TGTGCCAGCGGGTGGGGCTCCAAAAACATTCAGTACTTC.

This clonotype was seen at least ten times. One end of the junction does not line up with germline, which may come from a read error. The chain joins TRBV7-9 to TRBJ2-3; D ambiguous. Per germline, CDR1 SEHNR and CDR2 FQNEAQ (reference sequence). The CDR3 is made up of 12 amino acids. Here the CDR3 DNA reads TGTGCCAGCAGACATAGCAGAGATACGCAGTATTTT. Encoded protein: CASRHSRDTQYF.

Many counts were recorded for this clonotype. The chain links TRBV27 to TRBJ2-1; no clear D gene. CDR1 and CDR2 (germline): MNHEY, SMNVEV (reference sequence). CDR3 length: 12 residues. Trimming left V 5 bases short and J 7 bases short, with 9 bases between. In DNA form, the CDR3 reads TGTGCCAGCAGTCCGGGTATGAATGAGCAGTTCTTC. Amino acid sequence: CASSPGMNEQFF.

This clonotype was seen at least ten times. The chain has TRBV7-2 and TRBJ2-1, with 9 bases that match TRBD2. The CDR3 sequence is 15 residues long. V gave up 3 bases and J gave up 2 bases; unmatched junction bases: 2. Germline V gene lookup returns CDR1 SGHTA and CDR2 FQGNSA. The CDR3 loop is CASSFGTSPYNEQFF. The CDR3 DNA reads as TGTGCCAGCAGCTTTGGGACTAGCCCCTACAATGAGCAGTTCTTC.

This clonotype was counted only a few times. The chain recombines TRBV19 with TRBJ1-5; D unclear. From germline, CDR1 is LNHDA and CDR2 SQIVND (reference sequence). Trimming stripped 8 bases from V and 2 bases from J, with 10 bases between. This CDR3 has 13 amino acids. CDR3 in amino acids: CASGDSRNQPQHF. The CDR3 nucleotides read TGTGCCAGTGGGGATTCCCGCAATCAGCCCCAGCATTTT.

This clonotype was observed at least ten times. The chain has TRBV28 and TRBJ2-7, with a tentative D call TRBD2 (5 bases). Trimming pared 4 bases from V and 4 bases from J, leaving 11 bases between. The CDR3 length is 13 residues. Germline lookup yields CDR1 MDHEN and CDR2 SYDVKM. DNA of the CDR3: TGTGCCAGCAGTTCGGGGTGGGGTTACGAGCAGTACTTC. Protein product: CASSSGWGYEQYF.